The rows below give T cell receptor beta chains drawn from one sample of a study of blood T cell repertoires in COVID-19. TCRdb's copy holds only in-frame clones and misses some; the assay was immunoSEQ multiplex PCR. Here the sample spans more than 200,000 clones, around 92% being singletons. Sequenced: PBMCs or T cells enriched from blood (not recorded which). Receptors were obtained from a woman aged 25 to 39 with acute COVID-19. Each CDR3 is given with its conserved first and last residue. D genes are given only for firm matches. Size tells how often a clone was seen (once, few, many) or the class of an expanded clone, and some rows leave it out.

j_call: TRBJ1-6
d_call: .
clone_size: .
v_call: TRBV19
cdr3_aa: CASSRRGWDSPLHF
cdr3_nt: TGTGCCAGTAGTCGCAGGGGATGGGATTCACCCCTCCACTTT

j_call: TRBJ1-2
d_call: .
clone_size: .
v_call: TRBV5-1
cdr3_aa: CASSPGQGGYTF
cdr3_nt: TGCGCCAGCAGCCCTGGACAAGGAGGCTACACCTTC

j_call: TRBJ1-6
d_call: TRBD1
clone_size: .
v_call: TRBV28
cdr3_aa: CASVGTAYNSPLHF
cdr3_nt: TGTGCCAGCGTCGGGACAGCCTATAATTCACCCCTCCACTTT

j_call: TRBJ1-5
d_call: .
clone_size: .
v_call: TRBV4-2
cdr3_aa: CASSQYRDQPQHF
cdr3_nt: TGTGCCAGCAGCCAATACAGGGACCAGCCCCAGCATTTT

j_call: TRBJ1-2
d_call: .
clone_size: .
v_call: TRBV12-3/TRBV12-4
cdr3_aa: CASSTRYGYTF
cdr3_nt: TGTGCCAGCTCTACCCGCTATGGCTACACCTTC

j_call: TRBJ1-1
d_call: TRBD1
clone_size: .
v_call: TRBV7-3
cdr3_aa: CASSSGGNTEAFF
cdr3_nt: TGTGCCAGCAGCTCAGGGGGCAACACTGAAGCTTTCTTT

j_call: TRBJ2-7
d_call: .
clone_size: .
v_call: TRBV28
cdr3_aa: CASQYRDEQYF
cdr3_nt: TGTGCCAGTCAATACAGGGACGAGCAGTACTTC

j_call: TRBJ2-5
d_call: .
clone_size: .
v_call: TRBV11-3
cdr3_aa: CASSPEAGHQETQYF
cdr3_nt: TGTGCCAGCAGCCCCGAGGCGGGGCACCAAGAGACCCAGTACTTC

j_call: TRBJ2-6
d_call: .
clone_size: .
v_call: TRBV7-9
cdr3_aa: CMEGANGANVLTF
cdr3_nt: TGCATGGAGGGGGCGAATGGGGCCAACGTCCTGACTTTC

j_call: TRBJ1-1
d_call: .
clone_size: .
v_call: TRBV6-5
cdr3_aa: CASSYSTSPGTEAFF
cdr3_nt: TGTGCCAGCAGTTACTCGACGTCCCCGGGCACTGAAGCTTTCTTT

j_call: TRBJ1-1
d_call: .
clone_size: .
v_call: TRBV5-4
cdr3_aa: CASILYTGSPNTEAFF
cdr3_nt: TGTGCCAGCATCCTATATACGGGGTCACCGAACACTGAAGCTTTCTTT

j_call: TRBJ1-5
d_call: .
clone_size: .
v_call: TRBV6-6
cdr3_aa: CASSEPGRGADQPQHF
cdr3_nt: TGTGCCAGCAGCGAACCTGGCCGGGGGGCGGATCAGCCCCAGCATTTT

j_call: TRBJ2-5
d_call: TRBD1
clone_size: .
v_call: TRBV5-5
cdr3_aa: CASSPGQGRETQYF
cdr3_nt: TGTGCCAGCAGTCCGGGACAGGGTCGGGAGACCCAGTACTTC

j_call: TRBJ2-7
d_call: .
clone_size: .
v_call: TRBV19
cdr3_aa: CASSGGTYEQYF
cdr3_nt: TGTGCCAGTAGCGGGGGAACCTACGAGCAGTACTTC

j_call: TRBJ2-7
d_call: TRBD1
clone_size: .
v_call: TRBV5-4
cdr3_aa: CASSLTGQGRVEQYF
cdr3_nt: TGTGCCAGCAGCCTTACGGGACAGGGGAGGGTGGAGCAGTACTTC

j_call: TRBJ2-3
d_call: .
clone_size: .
v_call: TRBV19
cdr3_aa: CASTTQGRTSTDTQYF
cdr3_nt: TGTGCCAGTACCACCCAGGGGCGAACTAGCACAGATACGCAGTATTTT

j_call: TRBJ2-7
d_call: TRBD1
clone_size: .
v_call: TRBV2
cdr3_aa: CASRVGQGQYF
cdr3_nt: TGTGCCAGCAGGGTGGGACAGGGGCAGTACTTC

j_call: TRBJ1-2
d_call: .
clone_size: .
v_call: TRBV25-1
cdr3_aa: CASSGRGGLSNYGYTF
cdr3_nt: TGTGCCAGCAGTGGCCGGGGGGGGCTTTCGAACTATGGCTACACCTTC

j_call: TRBJ2-5
d_call: TRBD2
clone_size: .
v_call: TRBV3-1/TRBV3-2
cdr3_aa: CASSQGTSGGARETQYF
cdr3_nt: TGTGCCAGCAGCCAAGGAACTAGCGGGGGGGCCCGGGAGACCCAGTACTTC

j_call: TRBJ1-1
d_call: .
clone_size: .
v_call: TRBV3-1/TRBV3-2
cdr3_aa: CASSPGGTEAFF
cdr3_nt: TGTGCCAGCAGCCCCGGGGGAACTGAAGCTTTCTTT

j_call: TRBJ2-7
d_call: .
clone_size: .
v_call: TRBV29-1
cdr3_aa: CSVTATSSYEQYF
cdr3_nt: TGCAGCGTTACTGCAACGAGCTCCTACGAGCAGTACTTC

j_call: TRBJ1-5
d_call: .
clone_size: .
v_call: TRBV3-1/TRBV3-2
cdr3_aa: CASSQDREGTPQHF
cdr3_nt: TGTGCCAGCAGCCAAGATCGGGAGGGTACGCCCCAGCATTTT

j_call: TRBJ1-1
d_call: .
clone_size: .
v_call: TRBV28
cdr3_aa: CASSPPDLQGRTEAFF
cdr3_nt: TGTGCCAGCAGTCCCCCTGACCTGCAGGGCCGCACTGAAGCTTTCTTT

j_call: TRBJ2-7
d_call: .
clone_size: .
v_call: TRBV6-5
cdr3_aa: CALRQGPAYEQYF
cdr3_nt: TGTGCCCTAAGGCAGGGGCCCGCCTACGAGCAGTACTTC

j_call: TRBJ2-1
d_call: TRBD2
clone_size: .
v_call: TRBV29-1
cdr3_aa: CSVAPGTSSYNEQFF
cdr3_nt: TGCAGCGTCGCCCCCGGGACTAGCTCCTACAATGAGCAGTTCTTC

j_call: TRBJ2-5
d_call: TRBD1
clone_size: .
v_call: TRBV7-2
cdr3_aa: CASSRDRVQETQYF
cdr3_nt: TGTGCCAGCTCCCGGGACAGGGTCCAAGAGACCCAGTACTTC

j_call: TRBJ1-5
d_call: TRBD1
clone_size: .
v_call: TRBV10-3
cdr3_aa: CAISEGTGGNQPQHF
cdr3_nt: TGTGCCATCAGTGAGGGGACAGGGGGAAATCAGCCCCAGCATTTT

j_call: TRBJ2-7
d_call: .
clone_size: .
v_call: TRBV28
cdr3_aa: CASSFTGVEQYF
cdr3_nt: TGTGCCAGCAGTTTTACGGGGGTCGAGCAGTACTTC

j_call: TRBJ1-6
d_call: TRBD1
clone_size: .
v_call: TRBV5-4
cdr3_aa: CASSWDRGSSPLHF
cdr3_nt: TGTGCCAGCAGCTGGGACAGGGGGAGTTCACCCCTCCACTTT

j_call: TRBJ2-7
d_call: .
clone_size: .
v_call: TRBV10-3
cdr3_aa: CAISDSQGGYYEQYF
cdr3_nt: TGTGCCATCAGTGACAGTCAGGGGGGTTACTACGAGCAGTACTTC

j_call: TRBJ1-1
d_call: .
clone_size: .
v_call: TRBV5-1
cdr3_aa: CASSQDRLVNTEAFF
cdr3_nt: TGCGCCAGCAGCCAAGACAGGCTAGTGAACACTGAAGCTTTCTTT

j_call: TRBJ1-3
d_call: .
clone_size: .
v_call: TRBV5-1
cdr3_aa: CASSLAAEHRNTIYF
cdr3_nt: TGCGCCAGCAGCTTGGCCGCGGAGCACCGAAACACCATATATTTT

j_call: TRBJ1-1
d_call: .
clone_size: .
v_call: TRBV5-1
cdr3_aa: CASSLEMAVGSGRAFF
cdr3_nt: TGCGCCAGCAGCTTGGAAATGGCAGTAGGATCAGGGCGAGCTTTCTTT

j_call: TRBJ2-2
d_call: .
clone_size: .
v_call: TRBV19
cdr3_aa: CASRDGGWTGELFF
cdr3_nt: TGTGCCAGTAGGGACGGGGGATGGACCGGGGAGCTGTTTTTT

j_call: TRBJ2-1
d_call: .
clone_size: .
v_call: TRBV3-1/TRBV3-2
cdr3_aa: CASSPSGIRYNEQFF
cdr3_nt: TGTGCCAGCAGCCCCTCCGGGATTCGCTACAATGAGCAGTTCTTC

j_call: TRBJ1-2
d_call: .
clone_size: .
v_call: TRBV5-8
cdr3_aa: CASIRLQGSGYTF
cdr3_nt: TGTGCCAGCATCCGCCTGCAGGGGTCTGGCTACACCTTC

j_call: TRBJ1-1
d_call: .
clone_size: .
v_call: TRBV5-5
cdr3_aa: CASSLSDRMSFRDTEAFF
cdr3_nt: TGTGCCAGCAGCTTGTCTGACAGAATGTCTTTTCGGGACACTGAAGCTTTCTTT

j_call: TRBJ1-3
d_call: .
clone_size: .
v_call: TRBV3-1/TRBV3-2
cdr3_aa: CASSQDRTAGNTIYF
cdr3_nt: TGTGCCAGCAGCCAAGACCGGACTGCTGGAAACACCATATATTTT

j_call: TRBJ2-1
d_call: TRBD2
clone_size: .
v_call: TRBV25-1
cdr3_aa: CASRGRGGLDEQFF
cdr3_nt: TGTGCCAGCAGAGGGCGGGGGGGCCTGGATGAGCAGTTCTTC

j_call: TRBJ1-1
d_call: TRBD1
clone_size: .
v_call: TRBV9
cdr3_aa: CASSVGVWDSPNEAFF
cdr3_nt: TGTGCCAGCAGCGTAGGAGTGTGGGACAGCCCTAATGAAGCTTTCTTT

j_call: TRBJ2-3
d_call: .
clone_size: .
v_call: TRBV29-1
cdr3_aa: CGLRTGGTDTQYF
cdr3_nt: TGCGGACTTAGAACGGGTGGCACAGATACGCAGTATTTT

j_call: TRBJ1-5
d_call: TRBD1
clone_size: .
v_call: TRBV2
cdr3_aa: CASSEAGTVTYQPQHF
cdr3_nt: TGTGCCAGCAGTGAAGCAGGGACAGTCACCTATCAGCCCCAGCATTTT

j_call: TRBJ2-1
d_call: .
clone_size: .
v_call: TRBV27
cdr3_aa: CASSLTPGLNEQFF
cdr3_nt: TGTGCCAGCAGTTTAACCCCGGGACTGAATGAGCAGTTCTTC

j_call: TRBJ1-3
d_call: .
clone_size: .
v_call: TRBV18
cdr3_aa: CASSRDRLQVYSGNTIYF
cdr3_nt: TGTGCCAGCTCACGAGACAGGCTACAAGTATACTCTGGAAACACCATATATTTT

j_call: TRBJ1-6
d_call: .
clone_size: once
v_call: TRBV3-1/TRBV3-2
cdr3_aa: CASSQVAKIPLHF
cdr3_nt: TGTGCCAGCAGCCAAGTAGCCAAAATCCCCCTCCACTTT

j_call: TRBJ1-2
d_call: TRBD1
clone_size: .
v_call: TRBV11-2
cdr3_aa: CASSLAGTGGIRGYTF
cdr3_nt: TGTGCCAGCAGCTTAGCCGGGACAGGGGGGATTCGCGGCTACACCTTC

j_call: TRBJ2-7
d_call: .
clone_size: .
v_call: TRBV7-9
cdr3_aa: CASSFTLYEQYF
cdr3_nt: TGTGCCAGCAGCTTTACATTATACGAGCAGTACTTC

j_call: TRBJ2-7
d_call: TRBD1
clone_size: .
v_call: TRBV2
cdr3_aa: CATKDIGTGDYEQYF
cdr3_nt: TGTGCCACTAAGGATATCGGGACAGGGGACTACGAGCAGTACTTC

j_call: TRBJ2-3
d_call: .
clone_size: once
v_call: TRBV3-1/TRBV3-2
cdr3_aa: CASSPLTSTDTQYF
cdr3_nt: TGTGCCAGCAGCCCCCTAACTAGCACAGATACGCAGTATTTT

j_call: TRBJ1-5
d_call: TRBD1
clone_size: .
v_call: TRBV28
cdr3_aa: CASSPGTGPFNSNQPQHF
cdr3_nt: TGTGCCAGCAGTCCCGGGACAGGGCCCTTCAATAGCAATCAGCCCCAGCATTTT

j_call: TRBJ2-7
d_call: .
clone_size: few
v_call: TRBV7-8
cdr3_aa: CASSSRTRTYEQYF
cdr3_nt: TGTGCCAGCAGCTCCAGGACTCGTACCTACGAGCAGTACTTC

j_call: TRBJ1-2
d_call: TRBD1
clone_size: .
v_call: TRBV2
cdr3_aa: CASRPDRGQSYGYTF
cdr3_nt: TGTGCCAGCAGGCCGGATAGGGGACAGAGCTATGGCTACACCTTC

j_call: TRBJ1-1
d_call: .
clone_size: .
v_call: TRBV18
cdr3_aa: CASSLDSSSNTEAFF
cdr3_nt: TGTGCCAGCTCCCTCGACAGTTCATCGAACACTGAAGCTTTCTTT

j_call: TRBJ1-4
d_call: .
clone_size: .
v_call: TRBV9
cdr3_aa: CASSVGAGATNEKLFF
cdr3_nt: TGTGCCAGCAGCGTAGGAGCCGGGGCAACTAATGAAAAACTGTTTTTT

j_call: TRBJ1-2
d_call: TRBD1
clone_size: .
v_call: TRBV6-1
cdr3_aa: CASSEDDREPYGYTF
cdr3_nt: TGTGCCAGCAGTGAAGATGACAGGGAGCCCTATGGCTACACCTTC

j_call: TRBJ2-2
d_call: .
clone_size: .
v_call: TRBV9
cdr3_aa: CASSPRTTNTGELFF
cdr3_nt: TGTGCCAGCAGCCCACGGACAACTAACACCGGGGAGCTGTTTTTT

j_call: TRBJ2-1
d_call: TRBD1
clone_size: .
v_call: TRBV19
cdr3_aa: CASSLGTGANNEQFF
cdr3_nt: TGTGCCAGTAGTTTAGGGACAGGGGCGAACAATGAGCAGTTCTTC

j_call: TRBJ2-1
d_call: TRBD1
clone_size: .
v_call: TRBV5-1
cdr3_aa: CASSRPTGENNEQFF
cdr3_nt: TGCGCCAGCAGCCGACCGACAGGGGAAAACAATGAGCAGTTCTTC

j_call: TRBJ2-7
d_call: .
clone_size: .
v_call: TRBV6-5
cdr3_aa: CASTRGGASAEQYF
cdr3_nt: TGTGCCAGCACTAGAGGAGGGGCGTCGGCCGAGCAGTACTTC

j_call: TRBJ2-7
d_call: .
clone_size: .
v_call: TRBV30
cdr3_aa: CAWSAGQYEQYF
cdr3_nt: TGTGCCTGGAGCGCCGGACAGTACGAGCAGTACTTC